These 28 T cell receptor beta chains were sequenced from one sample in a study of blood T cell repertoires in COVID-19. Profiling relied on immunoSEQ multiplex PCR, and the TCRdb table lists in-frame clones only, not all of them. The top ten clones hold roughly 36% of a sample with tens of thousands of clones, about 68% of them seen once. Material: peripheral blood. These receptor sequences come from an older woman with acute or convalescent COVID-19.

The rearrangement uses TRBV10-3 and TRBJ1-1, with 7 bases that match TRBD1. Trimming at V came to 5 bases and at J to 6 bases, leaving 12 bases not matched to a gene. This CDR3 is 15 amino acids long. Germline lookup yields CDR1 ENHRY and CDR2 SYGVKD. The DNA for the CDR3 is TGTGCCATCAGTCCTCTTGGGCAGGGGGGCTCTGAAGCTTTCTTT. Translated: CAISPLGQGGSEAFF.

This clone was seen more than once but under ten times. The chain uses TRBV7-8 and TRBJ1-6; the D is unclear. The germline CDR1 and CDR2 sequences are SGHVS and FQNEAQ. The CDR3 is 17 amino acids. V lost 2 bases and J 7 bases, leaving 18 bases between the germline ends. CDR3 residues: CASSLSIAMQGNSPLHF. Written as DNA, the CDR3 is TGTGCCAGCAGCTTATCTATAGCAATGCAAGGAAATTCACCCCTCCACTTT.

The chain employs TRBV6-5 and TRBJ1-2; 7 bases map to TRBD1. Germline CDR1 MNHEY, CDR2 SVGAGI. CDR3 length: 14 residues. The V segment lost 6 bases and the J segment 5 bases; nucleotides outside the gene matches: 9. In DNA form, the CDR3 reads TGTGCCAGCAGATATCCGGGACAGACATATGGCTACACCTTC. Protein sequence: CASRYPGQTYGYTF.

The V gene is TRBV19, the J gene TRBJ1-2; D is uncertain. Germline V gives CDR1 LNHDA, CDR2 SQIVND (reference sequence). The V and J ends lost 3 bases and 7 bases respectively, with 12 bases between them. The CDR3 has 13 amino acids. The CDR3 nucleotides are TGTGCCAGTAGTATTGAGGGCCGGGGTGGCTACACCTTC. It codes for CASSIEGRGGYTF.

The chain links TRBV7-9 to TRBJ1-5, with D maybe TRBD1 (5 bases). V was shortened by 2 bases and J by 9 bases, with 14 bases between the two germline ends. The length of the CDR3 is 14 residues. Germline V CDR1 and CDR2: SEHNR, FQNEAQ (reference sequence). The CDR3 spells CASSLNPTQGPQHF. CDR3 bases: TGTGCCAGCAGCTTAAACCCGACCCAGGGGCCCCAGCATTTT. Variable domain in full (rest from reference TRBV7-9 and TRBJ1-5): DTGVSQNPRHKITKRGQNVTFRCDPISEHNRLYWYRQTLGQGPEFLTYFQNEAQLEKSRLLSDRFSAERPKGSFSTLEIQRTEQGDSAMYLCASSLNPTQGPQHFGDGTRLSIL.

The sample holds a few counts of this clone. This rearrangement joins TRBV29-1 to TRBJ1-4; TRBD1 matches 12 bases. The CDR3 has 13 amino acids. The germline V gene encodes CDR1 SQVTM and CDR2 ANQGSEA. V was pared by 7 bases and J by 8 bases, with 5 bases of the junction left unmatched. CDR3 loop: CSAWDRGREKLFF. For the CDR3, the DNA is TGCAGCGCCTGGGACAGGGGGCGAGAAAAACTGTTTTTT.

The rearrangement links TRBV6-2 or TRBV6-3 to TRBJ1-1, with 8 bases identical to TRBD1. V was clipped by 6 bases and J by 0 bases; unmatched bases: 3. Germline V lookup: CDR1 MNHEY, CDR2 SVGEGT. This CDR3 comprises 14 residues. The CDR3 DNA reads TGTGCCAGCAGCAGGGGGCTATTGAACACTGAAGCTTTCTTT. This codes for CASSRGLLNTEAFF.

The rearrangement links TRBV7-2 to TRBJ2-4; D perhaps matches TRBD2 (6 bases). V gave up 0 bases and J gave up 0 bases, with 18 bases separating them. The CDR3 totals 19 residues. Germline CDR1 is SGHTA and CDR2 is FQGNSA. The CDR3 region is CASSLANRTMLLAKNIQYF. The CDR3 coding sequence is TGTGCCAGCAGCTTAGCGAACAGGACTATGCTCCTAGCCAAAAACATTCAGTACTTC.

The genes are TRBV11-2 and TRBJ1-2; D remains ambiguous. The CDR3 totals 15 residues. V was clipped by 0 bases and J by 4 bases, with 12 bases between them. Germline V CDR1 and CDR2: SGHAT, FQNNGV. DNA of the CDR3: TGTGCCAGCAGCTTAGATTTCCGGGGAGGCTATGGCTACACCTTC. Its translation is CASSLDFRGGYGYTF.

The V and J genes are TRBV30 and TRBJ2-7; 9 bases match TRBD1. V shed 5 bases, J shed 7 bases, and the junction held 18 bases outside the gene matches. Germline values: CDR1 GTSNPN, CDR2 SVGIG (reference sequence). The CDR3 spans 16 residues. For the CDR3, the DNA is TGTGCCTGGGCTTCGGGACAGGGAAGGGAGTTAGGAGAGCAGTACTTC. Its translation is CAWASGQGRELGEQYF.

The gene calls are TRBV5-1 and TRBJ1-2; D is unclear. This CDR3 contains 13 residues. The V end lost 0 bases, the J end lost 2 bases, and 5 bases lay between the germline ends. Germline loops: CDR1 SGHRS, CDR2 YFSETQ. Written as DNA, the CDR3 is TGCGCCAGCAGCTTGGGGCAGAACTATGGCTACACCTTC. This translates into CASSLGQNYGYTF.

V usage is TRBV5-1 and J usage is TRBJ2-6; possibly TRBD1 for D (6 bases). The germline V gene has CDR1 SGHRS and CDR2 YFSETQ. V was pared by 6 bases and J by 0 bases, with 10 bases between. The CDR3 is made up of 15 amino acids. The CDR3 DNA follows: TGCGCCAGCACGGGACAAAACTCTGGGGCCAACGTCCTGACTTTC. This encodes CASTGQNSGANVLTF.

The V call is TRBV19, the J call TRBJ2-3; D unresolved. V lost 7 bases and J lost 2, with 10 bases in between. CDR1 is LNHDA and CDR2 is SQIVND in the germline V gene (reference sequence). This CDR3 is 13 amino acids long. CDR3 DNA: TGTGCCAGTATGGTCGCGTACACAGATACGCAGTATTTT. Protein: CASMVAYTDTQYF.

CDR3 sequence: CSVEERAGTEAFF. CDR3 nucleotide sequence: TGCAGCGTTGAAGAAAGGGCAGGGACTGAAGCTTTCTTT. J is TRBJ1-1 and V is TRBV29-1; the D gene is possibly TRBD1 (5 bases). The CDR3 is 13 amino acids. V was pared by 0 bases and J by 5 bases, with 10 bases between. Germline V gene sequence: CDR1 SQVTM, CDR2 ANQGSEA.

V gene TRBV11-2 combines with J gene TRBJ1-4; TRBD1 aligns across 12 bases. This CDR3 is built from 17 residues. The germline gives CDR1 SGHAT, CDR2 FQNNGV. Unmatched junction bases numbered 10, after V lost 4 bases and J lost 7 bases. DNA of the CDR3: TGTGCCAGCAGCTCGGGGGACAGGGGGCTAGGTCGTGAAAAACTGTTTTTT. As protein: CASSSGDRGLGREKLFF.

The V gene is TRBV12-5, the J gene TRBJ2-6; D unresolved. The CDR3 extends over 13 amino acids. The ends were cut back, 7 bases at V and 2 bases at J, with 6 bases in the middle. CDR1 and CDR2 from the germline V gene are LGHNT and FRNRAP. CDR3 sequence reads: CASVGAGANVLTF. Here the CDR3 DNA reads TGTGCTAGTGTAGGAGCTGGGGCCAACGTCCTGACTTTC.

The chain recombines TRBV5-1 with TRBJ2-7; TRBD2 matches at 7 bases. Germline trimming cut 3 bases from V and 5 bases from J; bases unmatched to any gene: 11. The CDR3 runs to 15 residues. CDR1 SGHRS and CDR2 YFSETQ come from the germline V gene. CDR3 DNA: TGCGCCAGCAGCTCGAGGGCGGGGGTTCCTCACGAGCAGTACTTC. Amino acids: CASSSRAGVPHEQYF.

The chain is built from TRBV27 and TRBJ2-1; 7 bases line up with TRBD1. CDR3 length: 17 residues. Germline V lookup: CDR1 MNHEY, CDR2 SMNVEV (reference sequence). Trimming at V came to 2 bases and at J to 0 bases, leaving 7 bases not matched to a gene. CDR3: CASSLQTGVDSYNEQFF. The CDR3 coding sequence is TGTGCCAGCAGTTTACAAACAGGGGTCGACTCCTACAATGAGCAGTTCTTC.

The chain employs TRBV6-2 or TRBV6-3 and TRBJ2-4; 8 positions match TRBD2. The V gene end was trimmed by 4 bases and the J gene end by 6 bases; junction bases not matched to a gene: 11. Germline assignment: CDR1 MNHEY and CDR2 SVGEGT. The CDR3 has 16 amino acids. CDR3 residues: CASSSRGGGTVNIQYF. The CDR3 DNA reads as TGTGCCAGCAGTTCCCGGGGCGGGGGGACCGTAAACATTCAGTACTTC.

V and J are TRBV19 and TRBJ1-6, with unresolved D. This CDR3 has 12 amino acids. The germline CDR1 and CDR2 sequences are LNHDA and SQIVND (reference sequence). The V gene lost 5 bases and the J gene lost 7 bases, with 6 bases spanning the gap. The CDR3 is CASSLRNSPLHF. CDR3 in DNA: TGTGCCAGTAGTCTACGGAATTCACCCCTCCACTTT.

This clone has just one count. The CDR3 sequence is CASRLTGGPSRALHF. CDR3 in DNA: TGTGCCAGCAGACTGACAGGGGGCCCTTCCCGGGCCCTCCACTTT. The chain combines TRBV27 with TRBJ1-6; 10 positions match TRBD1. Germline V gene sequence: CDR1 MNHEY, CDR2 SMNVEV (reference sequence). The length of the CDR3 is 15 residues. The junction had 13 bases not matched to a gene; V was cut back by 6 bases and J by 14 bases.

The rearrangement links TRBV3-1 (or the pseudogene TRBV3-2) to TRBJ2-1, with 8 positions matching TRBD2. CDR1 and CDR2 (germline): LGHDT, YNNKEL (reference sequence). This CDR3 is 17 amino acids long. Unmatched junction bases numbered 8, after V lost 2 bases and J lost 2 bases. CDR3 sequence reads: CASSQLTSGWTYNEQFF. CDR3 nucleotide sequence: TGTGCCAGCAGCCAACTAACTAGCGGATGGACCTACAATGAGCAGTTCTTC.

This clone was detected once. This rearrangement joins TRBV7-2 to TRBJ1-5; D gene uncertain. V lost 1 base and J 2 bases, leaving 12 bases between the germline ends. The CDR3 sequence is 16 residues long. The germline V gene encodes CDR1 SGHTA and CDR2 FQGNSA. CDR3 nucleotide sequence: TGTGCCAGCAGCTTAGTTCGCGGGAGTGGCAATCAGCCCCAGCATTTT. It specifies CASSLVRGSGNQPQHF.

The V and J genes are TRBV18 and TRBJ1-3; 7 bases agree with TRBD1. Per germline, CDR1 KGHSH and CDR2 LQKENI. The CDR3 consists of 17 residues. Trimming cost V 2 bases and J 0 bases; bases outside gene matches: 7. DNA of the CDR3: TGTGCCAGCTCACCAACGCGACAGGGCCACTCTGGAAACACCATATATTTT. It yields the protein CASSPTRQGHSGNTIYF.

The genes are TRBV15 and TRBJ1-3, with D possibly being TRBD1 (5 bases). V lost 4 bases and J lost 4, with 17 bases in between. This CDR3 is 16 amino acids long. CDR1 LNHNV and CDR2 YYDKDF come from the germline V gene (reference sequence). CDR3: CATSKPKRGSGNTIYF. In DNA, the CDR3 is TGTGCCACCAGCAAACCGAAGCGGGGCTCGGGAAACACCATATATTTT.

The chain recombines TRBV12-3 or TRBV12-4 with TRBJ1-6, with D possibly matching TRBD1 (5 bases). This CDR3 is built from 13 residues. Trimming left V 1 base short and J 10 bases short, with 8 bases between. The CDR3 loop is CASSLGGESPLHF. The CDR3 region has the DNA TGTGCCAGCAGTTTAGGGGGGGAATCACCCCTCCACTTT.

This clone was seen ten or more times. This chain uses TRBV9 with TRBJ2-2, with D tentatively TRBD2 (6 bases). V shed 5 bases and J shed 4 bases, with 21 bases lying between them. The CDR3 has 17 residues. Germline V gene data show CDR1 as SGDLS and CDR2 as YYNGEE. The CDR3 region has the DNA TGTGCCAGCAGTAGAACTTCTGGCGGGGACTTCACCGGGGAGCTGTTTTTT. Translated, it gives CASSRTSGGDFTGELFF.

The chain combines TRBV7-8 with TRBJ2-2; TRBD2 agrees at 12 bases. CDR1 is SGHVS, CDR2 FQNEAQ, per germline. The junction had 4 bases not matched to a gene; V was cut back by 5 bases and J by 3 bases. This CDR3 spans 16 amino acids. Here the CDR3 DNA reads TGTGCCAGCAGCCCTAGCGGGGGGGCCTACACCGGGGAGCTGTTTTTT. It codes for CASSPSGGAYTGELFF.